Listed below are T cell receptor beta chains from one sample, sequenced in a study of T cells in localized non-small cell lung cancer. The protocol was immunoSEQ multiplex PCR, while the TCRdb copy is restricted to in-frame clones and leaves out a portion. Of tens of thousands of clones in the sample, 75% to 85% were seen once. Sequenced here: peripheral blood, sampled before any cancer treatment. The receptors shown here come from a female donor over 55 with stage I lung adenocarcinoma. Both conserved end residues are part of each CDR3. Each record gives: J gene, clone size, V gene, D gene, CDR3 DNA, CDR3 protein. A D gene is named only where the DNA matches it firmly. Only some rows state a clone size, as once, few, many or a class for expanded clones.

>TRBJ2-1|.|TRBV6-5|TRBD1
TGTGCCAGCAGTTACTCGATGGGGCAGGGGGTCAATGAGCAGTTCTTC
CASSYSMGQGVNEQFF
>TRBJ2-6|.|TRBV28|.
TGTGCCACAGACGGGTTCTCTGGGGCCAACGTCCTGACTTTC
CATDGFSGANVLTF
>TRBJ2-7|once|TRBV29-1|.
TGCAGCGTAAGGGACAACTCCTACGAGCAGTACTTC
CSVRDNSYEQYF
>TRBJ1-1|.|TRBV7-9|.
TGTGCCAGTTCAGGTACTTTCCTGAACACTGAAGCTTTCTTT
CASSGTFLNTEAFF
>TRBJ2-3|.|TRBV29-1|.
TGCAGCGTTGAAAGGGGATCTGATACGCAGTATTTT
CSVERGSDTQYF
>TRBJ2-1|.|TRBV11-2|.
TGTGCCAGCAGCTTAGGTTCTATGCGGGTCGACAATGAGCAGTTCTTC
CASSLGSMRVDNEQFF
>TRBJ2-1|.|TRBV20-1|.
TGCACCCCCCTAGGGAATGAGCAGTTCTTC
CTPLGNEQFF
>TRBJ1-2|.|TRBV2|.
TGTGCCAGCACCTTATCCGGGGGGGCACCCTATGGCTACACCTTC
CASTLSGGAPYGYTF
>TRBJ2-1|.|TRBV9|TRBD2
TGTGCCAGCAGCGTAGGATCCAGCGGGAGGGTCAATGAGCAGTTCTTC
CASSVGSSGRVNEQFF
>TRBJ2-7|.|TRBV6-5|.
TGTGCCAGCCAAGGGACGGGGAGGTACGAGCAGTACTTC
CASQGTGRYEQYF
>TRBJ1-1|.|TRBV11-2|.
TGTGCCAGCAGCTTAGTTGGGGCAGGTAGGGAAGCTTTCTTT
CASSLVGAGREAFF
>TRBJ2-7|.|TRBV6-5|TRBD1
TGTGCCAGCAGCGCGGACAGGGTATCCTACGAGCAGTACTTC
CASSADRVSYEQYF
>TRBJ1-1|.|TRBV7-8|.
TGTGCCAGCAGCGGTGGGGGGAACACTGAAGCTTTCTTT
CASSGGGNTEAFF
>TRBJ2-1|.|TRBV9|TRBD2
TGTGCCAGCAGCGGGACTAGTAGTGAGCAGTTCTTC
CASSGTSSEQFF
>TRBJ2-1|.|TRBV7-6|.
TGTGCCAGCAGCCCTACGGCCAGGCTTAGCTCCTACAATGAGCAGTTCTTC
CASSPTARLSSYNEQFF
>TRBJ2-2|.|TRBV28|.
TGTGCCAGCAGTGCCGGGAGATGGGACACCGGGGAGCTGTTTTTT
CASSAGRWDTGELFF
>TRBJ1-5|.|TRBV19|.
TGTGCCAGTAGTCCGCCGGGTCATACTTGGCAGCCCCAGCATTTT
CASSPPGHTWQPQHF
>TRBJ2-2|.|TRBV28|.
TGTGCCAGCCACCCCGCGGGGCCCCCGAACACCGGGGAGCTGTTTTTT
CASHPAGPPNTGELFF
>TRBJ1-6|.|TRBV4-3|TRBD1
TGCGCCAGCAGCCAGGGACAGGGGAATTCACCCCTCCACTTT
CASSQGQGNSPLHF
>TRBJ2-1|few|TRBV10-3|.
TGTGCCATCAGTGAGGGAGACCGATCCAATGAGCAGTTCTTC
CAISEGDRSNEQFF
>TRBJ2-1|.|TRBV7-9|TRBD2
TGTGCCAGCAGCCGTGCGGTTGGGGCGGGAGGGCCTCCTGAGCAGTTCTTC
CASSRAVGAGGPPEQFF
>TRBJ2-1|once|TRBV5-6|TRBD2
TGTGCCAGCAGCTTGGTCGAGACTAGCCACGGGGGTGAGCAGTTCTTC
CASSLVETSHGGEQFF
>TRBJ1-4|.|TRBV19|.
TGTGCCAGTACCGTCCGGGGAGGAGGGCATAATGAAAAACTGTTTTTT
CASTVRGGGHNEKLFF
>TRBJ2-7|.|TRBV6-6|TRBD1
TGTGCCAGCAGCCTACTCAGGGACAGTTACGAGCAGTACTTC
CASSLLRDSYEQYF
>TRBJ1-5|.|TRBV7-2|TRBD1
TGTGCCAGCAGCCGAGACAGGGTGTCTGGTCAGCCCCAGCATTTT
CASSRDRVSGQPQHF
>TRBJ2-5|.|TRBV29-1|TRBD1
TGCAGCGTTGAAGGGCAGGGGGTGAATACCCAGTACTTC
CSVEGQGVNTQYF
>TRBJ2-5|.|TRBV19|TRBD2
TGTGCCAGTAGTATAGCTAGCGGGAGTGGAGAGACCCAGTACTTC
CASSIASGSGETQYF
>TRBJ1-4|.|TRBV5-1|.
TGCGCCAGCAGCTCGGGATATTCTAATGAAAAACTGTTTTTT
CASSSGYSNEKLFF
>TRBJ1-5|.|TRBV28|.
TGTGCCAGCATGTGGCAGGCACCTAATCAGCCCCAGCATTTT
CASMWQAPNQPQHF
>TRBJ2-7|once|TRBV5-1|.
TGCGCCAGCGACGGGGTAATTTACGAGCAGTACTTC
CASDGVIYEQYF